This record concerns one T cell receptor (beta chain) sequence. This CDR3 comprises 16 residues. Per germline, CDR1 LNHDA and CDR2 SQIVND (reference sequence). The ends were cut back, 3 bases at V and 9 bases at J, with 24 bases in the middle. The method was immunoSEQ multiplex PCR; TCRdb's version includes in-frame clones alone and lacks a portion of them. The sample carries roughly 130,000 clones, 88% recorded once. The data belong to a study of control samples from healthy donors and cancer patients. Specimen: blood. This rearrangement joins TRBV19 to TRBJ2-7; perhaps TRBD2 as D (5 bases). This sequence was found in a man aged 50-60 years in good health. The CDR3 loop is CASSIGLGRAIEGQYF. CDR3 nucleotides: TGTGCCAGTAGTATCGGGCTAGGACGGGCTATCGAGGGGCAGTACTTC.